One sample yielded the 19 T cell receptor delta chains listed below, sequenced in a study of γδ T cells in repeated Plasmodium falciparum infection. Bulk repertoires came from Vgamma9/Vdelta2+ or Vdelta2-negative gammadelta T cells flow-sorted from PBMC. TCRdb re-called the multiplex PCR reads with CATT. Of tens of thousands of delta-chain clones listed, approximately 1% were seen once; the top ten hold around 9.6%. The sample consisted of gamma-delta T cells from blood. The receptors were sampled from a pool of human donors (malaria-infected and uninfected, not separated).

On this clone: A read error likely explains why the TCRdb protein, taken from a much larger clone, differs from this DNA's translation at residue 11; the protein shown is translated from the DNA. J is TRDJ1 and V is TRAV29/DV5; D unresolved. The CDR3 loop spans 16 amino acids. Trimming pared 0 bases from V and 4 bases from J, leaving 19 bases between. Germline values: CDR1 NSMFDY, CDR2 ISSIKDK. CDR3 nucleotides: TGTGCAGCAAGCGCTCCTCTTAGCAGATGGCACGATAAACTCATCTTT. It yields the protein CAASAPLSRWHDKLIF.

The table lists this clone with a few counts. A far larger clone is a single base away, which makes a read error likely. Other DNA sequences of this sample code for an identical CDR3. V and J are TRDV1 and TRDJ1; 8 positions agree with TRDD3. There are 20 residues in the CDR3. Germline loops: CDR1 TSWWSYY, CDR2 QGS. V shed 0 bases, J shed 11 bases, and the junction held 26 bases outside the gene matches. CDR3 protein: CALGELDFLLGDTKWGKLIF. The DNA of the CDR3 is TGTGCTCTTGGGGAACTTGACTTTCTCTTAGGGGATACCAAATGGGGTAAGCTCATCTTT.

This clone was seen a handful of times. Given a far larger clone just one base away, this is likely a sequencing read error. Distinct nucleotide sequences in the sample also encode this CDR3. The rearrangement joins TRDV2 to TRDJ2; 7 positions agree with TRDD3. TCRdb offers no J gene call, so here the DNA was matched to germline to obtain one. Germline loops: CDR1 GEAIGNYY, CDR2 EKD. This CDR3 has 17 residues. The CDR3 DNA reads TGTGCCTGTGACACCGTTACGAGGGATACTTTGACAGCGCAACTCTTCTTT. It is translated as CACDTVTRDTLTAQLFF.

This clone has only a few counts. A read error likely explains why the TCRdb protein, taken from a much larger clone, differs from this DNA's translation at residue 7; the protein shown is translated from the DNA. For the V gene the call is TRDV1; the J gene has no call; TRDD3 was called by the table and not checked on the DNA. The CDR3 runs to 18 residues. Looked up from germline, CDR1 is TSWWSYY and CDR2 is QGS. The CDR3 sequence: CALGAVPPTGYGPAGLIF. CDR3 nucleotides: TGTGCTCTTGGGGCCGTTCCTCCTACGGGATACGGACCCGCTGGGCTCATCTTT.

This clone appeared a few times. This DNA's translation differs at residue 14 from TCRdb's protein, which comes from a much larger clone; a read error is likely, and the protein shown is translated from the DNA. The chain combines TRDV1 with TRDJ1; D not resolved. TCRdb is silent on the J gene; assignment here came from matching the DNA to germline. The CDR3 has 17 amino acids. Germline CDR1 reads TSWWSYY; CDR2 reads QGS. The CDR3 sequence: CALGEYEGSLNTDRLIF. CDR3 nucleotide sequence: TGTGCTCTTGGGGAATATGAGGGGTCCCTAAACACCGATAGACTCATCTTT.

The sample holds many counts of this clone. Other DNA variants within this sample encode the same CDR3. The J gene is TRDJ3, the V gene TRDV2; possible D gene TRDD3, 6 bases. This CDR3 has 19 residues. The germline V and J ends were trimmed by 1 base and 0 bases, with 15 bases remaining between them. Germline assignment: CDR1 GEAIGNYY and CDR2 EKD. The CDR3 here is CACDTGGYLSSWDTRQMFF. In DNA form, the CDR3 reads TGTGCCTGTGACACTGGGGGGTACCTAAGCTCCTGGGACACCCGACAGATGTTTTTC.

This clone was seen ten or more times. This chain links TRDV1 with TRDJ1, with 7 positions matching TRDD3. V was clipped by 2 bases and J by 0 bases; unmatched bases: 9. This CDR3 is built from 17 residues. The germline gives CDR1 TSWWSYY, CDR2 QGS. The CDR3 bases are TGTGCTCTTGGGGAAACGTGGATACGGGGAAACACCGATAAACTCATCTTT. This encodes CALGETWIRGNTDKLIF.

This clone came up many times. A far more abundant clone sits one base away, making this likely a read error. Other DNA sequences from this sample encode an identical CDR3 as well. The CDR3 spells CACDSLLNTDKLIF. The CDR3 nucleotides are TGTGCCTGCGACTCCTTACTTAACACCGATAAACTCATCTTT. This rearrangement joins TRDV2 to TRDJ1; D uncertain. Germline V gene lookup returns CDR1 GEAIGNYY and CDR2 EKD. Between the trimmed V and J ends, which lost 7 bases and 0 bases, there was a span of 14 bases. CDR3 length equals 14 residues.

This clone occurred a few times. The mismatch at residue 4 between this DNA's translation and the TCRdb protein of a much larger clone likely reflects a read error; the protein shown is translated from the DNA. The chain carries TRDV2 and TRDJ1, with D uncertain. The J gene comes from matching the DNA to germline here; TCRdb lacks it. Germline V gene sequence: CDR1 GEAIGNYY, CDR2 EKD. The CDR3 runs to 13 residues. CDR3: CACATGRPDKLIF. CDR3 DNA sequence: TGTGCCTGTGCCACCGGACGACCCGATAAACTCATCTTT.

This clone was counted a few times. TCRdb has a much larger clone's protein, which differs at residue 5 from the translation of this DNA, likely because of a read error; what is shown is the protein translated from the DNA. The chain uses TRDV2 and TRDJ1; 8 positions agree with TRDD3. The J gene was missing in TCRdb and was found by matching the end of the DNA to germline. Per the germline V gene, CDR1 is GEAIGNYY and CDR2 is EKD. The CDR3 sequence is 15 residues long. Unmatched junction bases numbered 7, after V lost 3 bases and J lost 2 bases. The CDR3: CACDARGGFTDKLIF. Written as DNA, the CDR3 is TGTGCCTGTGACGCGCGTGGGGGATTTACCGATAAACTCATCTTT.

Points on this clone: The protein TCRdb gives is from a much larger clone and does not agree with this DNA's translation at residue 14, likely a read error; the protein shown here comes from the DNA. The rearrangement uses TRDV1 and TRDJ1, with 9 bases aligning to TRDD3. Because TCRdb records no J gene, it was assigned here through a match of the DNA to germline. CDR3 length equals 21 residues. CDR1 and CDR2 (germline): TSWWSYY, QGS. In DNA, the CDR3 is TGTGCTCTTGGGGACCCAGAGCTTTCCTACCCTACTGGGGGAGAGACCGGTAAACTCATCTTT. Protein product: CALGDPELSYPTGGETGKLIF.

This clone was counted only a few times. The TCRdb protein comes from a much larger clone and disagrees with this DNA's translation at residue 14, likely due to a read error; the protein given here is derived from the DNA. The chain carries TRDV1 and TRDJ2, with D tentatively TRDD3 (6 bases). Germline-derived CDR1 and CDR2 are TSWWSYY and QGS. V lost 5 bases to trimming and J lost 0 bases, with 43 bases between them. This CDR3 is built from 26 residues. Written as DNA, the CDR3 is TGTGCTCTTGGGAACCCCGACTCGGATCATCGATGGGGGTTACGCGATATAAAAGCTTTGACAGCACAACTCTTCTTT. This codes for CALGNPDSDHRWGLRDIKALTAQLFF.

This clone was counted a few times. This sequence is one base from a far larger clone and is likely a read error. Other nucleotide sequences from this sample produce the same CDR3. CDR3 DNA: TGTGCTCTTGGTGAACTCTGTTTCCTGTCATCTTCCTTAGCGGCTACTGGGGGCGAGTACACCGATAAACTCATCTTT. Its translation is CALGELCFLSSSLAATGGEYTDKLIF. The chain links TRDV1 to TRDJ1, with 8 bases fitting TRDD3. CDR3 length: 26 amino acids. Germline V gives CDR1 TSWWSYY, CDR2 QGS.

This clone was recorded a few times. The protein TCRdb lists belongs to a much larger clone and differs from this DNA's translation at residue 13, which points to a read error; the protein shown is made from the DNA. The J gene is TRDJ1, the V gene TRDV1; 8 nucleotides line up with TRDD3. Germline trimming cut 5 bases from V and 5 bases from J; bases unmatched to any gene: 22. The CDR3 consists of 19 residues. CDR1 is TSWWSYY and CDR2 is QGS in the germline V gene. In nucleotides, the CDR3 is TGTGCTCTTGGGCCACTCGAAAAAACTCACTGGGGGGACGAAGATAAACTCATCTTT. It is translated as CALGPLEKTHWGDEDKLIF.

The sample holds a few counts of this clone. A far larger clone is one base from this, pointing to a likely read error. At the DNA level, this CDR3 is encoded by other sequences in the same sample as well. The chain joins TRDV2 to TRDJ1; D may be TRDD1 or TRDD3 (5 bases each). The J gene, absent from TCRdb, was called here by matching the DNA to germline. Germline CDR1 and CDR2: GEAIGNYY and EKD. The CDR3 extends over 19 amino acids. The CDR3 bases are TGTGCCTGTGACATTCGGAGGACTCCCGTGAAATGGGGCACCGACAAACTCATCTTT. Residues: CACDIRRTPVKWGTDKLIF.

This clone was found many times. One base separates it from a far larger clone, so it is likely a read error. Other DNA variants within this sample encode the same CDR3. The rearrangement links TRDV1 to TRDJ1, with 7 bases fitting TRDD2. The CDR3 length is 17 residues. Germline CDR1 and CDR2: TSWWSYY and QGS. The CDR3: CALGLFPTGRTNDKLIF. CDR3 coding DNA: TGTGCCCTTGGGCTATTTCCTACAGGGCGTACGAACGATAAACTCATCTTT.

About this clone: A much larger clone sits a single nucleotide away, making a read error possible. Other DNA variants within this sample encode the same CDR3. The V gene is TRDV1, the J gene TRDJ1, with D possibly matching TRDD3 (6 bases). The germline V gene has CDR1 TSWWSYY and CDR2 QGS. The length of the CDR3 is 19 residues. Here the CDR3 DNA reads TGTGCTCTGGGGGAACTAGTCGCATGGTGCTTGGGGGTCTTCGATAAACTCATCTTT. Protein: CALGELVAWCLGVFDKLIF.

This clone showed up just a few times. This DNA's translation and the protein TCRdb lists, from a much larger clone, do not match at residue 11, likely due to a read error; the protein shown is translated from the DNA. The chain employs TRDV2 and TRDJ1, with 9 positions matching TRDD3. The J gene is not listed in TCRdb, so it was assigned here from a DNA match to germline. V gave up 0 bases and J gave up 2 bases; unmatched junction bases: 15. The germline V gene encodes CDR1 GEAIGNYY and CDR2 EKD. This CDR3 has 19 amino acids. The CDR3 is CACDTVGGYSAGITDKLIF. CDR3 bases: TGTGCCTGTGACACCGTTGGGGGATATAGTGCGGGCATAACCGATAAACTCATCTTT.

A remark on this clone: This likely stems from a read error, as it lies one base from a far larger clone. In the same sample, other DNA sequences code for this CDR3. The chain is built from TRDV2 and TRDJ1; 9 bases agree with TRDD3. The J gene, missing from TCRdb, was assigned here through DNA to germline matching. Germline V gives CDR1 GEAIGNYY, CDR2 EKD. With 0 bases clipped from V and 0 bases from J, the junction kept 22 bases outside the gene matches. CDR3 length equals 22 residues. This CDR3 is CACDTVKGVSTGGYPDTDKLIF. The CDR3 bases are TGTGCCTGTGACACCGTTAAAGGTGTTAGTACCGGGGGATACCCCGACACCGATAAACTCATCTTT.